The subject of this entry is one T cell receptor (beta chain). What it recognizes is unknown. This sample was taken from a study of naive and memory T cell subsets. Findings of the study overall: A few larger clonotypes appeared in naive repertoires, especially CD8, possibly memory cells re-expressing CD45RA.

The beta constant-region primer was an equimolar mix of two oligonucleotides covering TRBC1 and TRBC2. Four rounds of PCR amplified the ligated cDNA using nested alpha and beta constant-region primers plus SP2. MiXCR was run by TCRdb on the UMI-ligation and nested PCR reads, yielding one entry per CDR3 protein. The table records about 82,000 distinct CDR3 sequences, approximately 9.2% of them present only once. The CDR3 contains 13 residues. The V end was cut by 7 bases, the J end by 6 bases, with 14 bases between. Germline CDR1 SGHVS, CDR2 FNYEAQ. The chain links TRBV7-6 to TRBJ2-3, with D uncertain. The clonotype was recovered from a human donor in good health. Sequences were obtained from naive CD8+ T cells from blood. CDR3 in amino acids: CASTHRSGDTQYF. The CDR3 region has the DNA TGTGCCAGCACCCACCGATCTGGGGATACGCAGTATTTT.